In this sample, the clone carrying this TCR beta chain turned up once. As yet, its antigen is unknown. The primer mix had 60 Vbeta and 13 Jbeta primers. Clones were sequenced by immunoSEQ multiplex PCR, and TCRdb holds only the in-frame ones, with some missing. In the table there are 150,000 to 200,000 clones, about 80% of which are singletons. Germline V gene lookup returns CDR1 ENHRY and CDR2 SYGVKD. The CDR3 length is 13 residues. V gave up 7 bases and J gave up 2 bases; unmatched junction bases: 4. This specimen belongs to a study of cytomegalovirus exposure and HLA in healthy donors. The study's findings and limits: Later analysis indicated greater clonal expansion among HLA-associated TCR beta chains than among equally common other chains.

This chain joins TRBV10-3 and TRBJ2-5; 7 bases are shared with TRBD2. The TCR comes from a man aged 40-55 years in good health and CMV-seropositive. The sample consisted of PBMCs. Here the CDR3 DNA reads TGTGCCATCAAAGGTAGCGGGCAAGAGACCCAGTACTTC. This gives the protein CAIKGSGQETQYF.